The rows below give T cell receptor beta chains drawn from one sample of a study of blood T cell repertoires in COVID-19. Sequencing was performed with immunoSEQ multiplex PCR; in TCRdb, only in-frame clones are kept and a portion is missing. The sample has a few hundred thousand clones; 88% are singletons. The sequencing sample was made of PBMCs or T cells enriched from blood (not recorded which). The receptors stem from a man in his thirties or forties who had recovered from COVID-19. Each CDR3 is given with its conserved first and last residue. Fields, in order: J gene, V gene, CDR3 length, clone size, D gene, CDR3 protein. A D gene is named only where the DNA matches it firmly. Rows give clone size only sometimes, using once, few, many, or a class for an expanded clone.

>TRBJ2-7|TRBV12-3/TRBV12-4|13|NA|NA
CASSFDSSYEQYF
>TRBJ2-7|TRBV5-6|13|NA|TRBD1
CASSWDSAYEQYF
>TRBJ2-7|TRBV28|18|NA|TRBD1
CASSLKLDAGTGGHEQYF
>TRBJ1-4|TRBV3-1/TRBV3-2|14|once|NA
CASSQNRGGEKLFF
>TRBJ1-1|TRBV12-5|17|NA|NA
CASGLAKSNSVGTEAFF
>TRBJ1-3|TRBV3-1/TRBV3-2|16|NA|TRBD1
CASSQASTGSGNTIYF
>TRBJ2-5|TRBV19|14|NA|TRBD1
CASSWGQNQETQYF
>TRBJ1-1|TRBV11-3|13|NA|NA
CASSPGVGTEAFF
>TRBJ2-1|TRBV18|16|NA|TRBD1
CASSPRQGSVDNEQFF
>TRBJ2-7|TRBV23-1|13|NA|TRBD1
CASNRGPESEQYF
>TRBJ1-2|TRBV7-9|18|NA|TRBD1
CASSLTGPQGVHSYGYTF
>TRBJ1-2|TRBV28|14|NA|TRBD1
CASSFATGVGGYTF
>TRBJ2-3|TRBV28|17|NA|NA
CASSLSTGGFIGGTQYF